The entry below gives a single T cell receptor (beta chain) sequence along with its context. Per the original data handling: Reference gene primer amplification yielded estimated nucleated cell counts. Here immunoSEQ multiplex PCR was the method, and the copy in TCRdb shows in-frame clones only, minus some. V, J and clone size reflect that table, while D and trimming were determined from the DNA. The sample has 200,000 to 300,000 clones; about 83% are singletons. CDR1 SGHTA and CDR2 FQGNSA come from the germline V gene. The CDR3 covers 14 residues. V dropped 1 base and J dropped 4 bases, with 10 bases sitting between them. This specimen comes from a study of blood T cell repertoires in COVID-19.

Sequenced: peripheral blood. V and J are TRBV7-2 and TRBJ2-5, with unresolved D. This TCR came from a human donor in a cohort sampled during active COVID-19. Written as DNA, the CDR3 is TGTGCCAGCAGCTTAGGGAAGGCAGGAGAGACCCAGTACTTC. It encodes CASSLGKAGETQYF.